A selection of T cell receptor beta chains follows, all from one sample in a study of cytomegalovirus exposure and HLA in healthy donors. The repertoire was sequenced with immunoSEQ multiplex PCR; TCRdb's copy has only in-frame clones and lacks some. The data show about 64,000 clones, roughly 96% seen once. The sequenced sample consisted of PBMCs. These receptors all come from a woman between 18 and 29 years old in good health and CMV-seropositive. CDR3s include the opening cysteine and the closing phenylalanine or tryptophan. The D gene is left open where the match is weak. Only some rows state a clone size, as once, few, many or a class for expanded clones.

D gene: NA; clone size: NA; J gene: TRBJ1-2; V gene: TRBV28; CDR3 protein: CASSLDSDYGYTF; CDR3 DNA: TGTGCCAGCAGTTTGGACAGCGACTATGGCTACACCTTC
D gene: TRBD1; clone size: NA; J gene: TRBJ2-6; V gene: TRBV4-3; CDR3 protein: CASSSGTAISGANVLTF; CDR3 DNA: TGCGCCAGCAGCTCCGGGACAGCGATCTCTGGGGCCAACGTCCTGACTTTC
D gene: TRBD1; clone size: NA; J gene: TRBJ1-5; V gene: TRBV6-1; CDR3 protein: CAGREGAYSNQPQHF; CDR3 DNA: TGTGCCGGAAGAGAGGGGGCATATAGCAATCAGCCCCAGCATTTT
D gene: TRBD1; clone size: NA; J gene: TRBJ2-3; V gene: TRBV11-2; CDR3 protein: CASSLGTGTPDTQYF; CDR3 DNA: TGTGCCAGCAGCCTCGGGACAGGGACGCCAGATACGCAGTATTTT
D gene: NA; clone size: NA; J gene: TRBJ2-2; V gene: TRBV19; CDR3 protein: CASSSRQGLTGELFF; CDR3 DNA: TGTGCCAGTAGTTCCCGACAGGGACTCACCGGGGAGCTGTTTTTT
D gene: NA; clone size: once; J gene: TRBJ1-2; V gene: TRBV4-3; CDR3 protein: CASSQVGEARGYTF; CDR3 DNA: TGCGCCAGCAGCCAAGTAGGCGAGGCTAGGGGCTACACCTTC
D gene: TRBD2; clone size: NA; J gene: TRBJ2-2; V gene: TRBV18; CDR3 protein: CASSLAGGTNTGELFF; CDR3 DNA: TGTGCCAGCTCACTAGCGGGGGGAACGAACACCGGGGAGCTGTTTTTT
D gene: TRBD2; clone size: NA; J gene: TRBJ2-2; V gene: TRBV5-3; CDR3 protein: CARSSGTSGGTGELFF; CDR3 DNA: TGTGCCAGAAGTTCCGGGACTAGCGGGGGCACCGGGGAGCTGTTTTTT
D gene: TRBD1; clone size: NA; J gene: TRBJ1-5; V gene: TRBV2; CDR3 protein: CASGQDSNQPQHF; CDR3 DNA: TGTGCCAGCGGACAGGACAGCAATCAGCCCCAGCATTTT
D gene: NA; clone size: once; J gene: TRBJ1-2; V gene: TRBV11-1; CDR3 protein: CASSLGRGYGYGYTF; CDR3 DNA: TGTGCCAGCAGCTTGGGCAGGGGATATGGCTATGGCTACACCTTC
D gene: TRBD1; clone size: NA; J gene: TRBJ1-4; V gene: TRBV27; CDR3 protein: CASSLEGQGFEKLFF; CDR3 DNA: TGTGCCAGCAGTTTAGAGGGACAGGGGTTTGAAAAACTGTTTTTT
D gene: NA; clone size: NA; J gene: TRBJ2-5; V gene: TRBV5-1; CDR3 protein: CASSIESQETQYF; CDR3 DNA: TGCGCCAGCAGCATAGAGTCTCAAGAGACCCAGTACTTC
D gene: TRBD2; clone size: NA; J gene: TRBJ2-1; V gene: TRBV5-4; CDR3 protein: CASLSGRYNEQFF; CDR3 DNA: TGTGCCAGCTTAAGCGGGAGGTACAATGAGCAGTTCTTC
D gene: TRBD1; clone size: NA; J gene: TRBJ2-2; V gene: TRBV9; CDR3 protein: CASSVGDSNTGELVF; CDR3 DNA: TGTGCCAGCAGCGTCGGGGACAGTAACACCGGGGAGCTGGTTTTT
D gene: NA; clone size: NA; J gene: TRBJ2-1; V gene: TRBV30; CDR3 protein: CAWSVALRGRLSYNEQFF; CDR3 DNA: TGTGCCTGGAGTGTGGCCCTCCGAGGTAGGTTGTCCTACAATGAGCAGTTCTTC
D gene: NA; clone size: NA; J gene: TRBJ1-1; V gene: TRBV5-1; CDR3 protein: CASSLARSGLEAFF; CDR3 DNA: TGCGCCAGCAGCTTGGCCCGTTCAGGGCTTGAAGCTTTCTTT
D gene: NA; clone size: NA; J gene: TRBJ2-5; V gene: TRBV6-1; CDR3 protein: CASPRDSAGTQYF; CDR3 DNA: TGTGCCAGCCCCCGGGACTCCGCGGGGACCCAGTACTTC
D gene: NA; clone size: once; J gene: TRBJ1-3; V gene: TRBV6-1; CDR3 protein: CASAPSSKGNTIYF; CDR3 DNA: TGTGCCAGCGCCCCCTCCAGTAAGGGAAACACCATATATTTT
D gene: NA; clone size: NA; J gene: TRBJ2-3; V gene: TRBV7-2; CDR3 protein: CASSLVRTVTDTQYF; CDR3 DNA: TGTGCCAGCAGCTTAGTCAGGACAGTCACAGATACGCAGTATTTT
D gene: NA; clone size: NA; J gene: TRBJ1-5; V gene: TRBV2; CDR3 protein: CASSTPGGNSNQPQHF; CDR3 DNA: TGTGCCAGCAGTACCCCGGGGGGGAATAGCAATCAGCCCCAGCATTTT
D gene: TRBD1; clone size: NA; J gene: TRBJ2-5; V gene: TRBV2; CDR3 protein: CASNRDRAQETQYF; CDR3 DNA: TGTGCCAGCAACCGGGACAGGGCTCAAGAGACCCAGTACTTC
D gene: NA; clone size: NA; J gene: TRBJ2-2; V gene: TRBV6-6; CDR3 protein: CASSYSTTGELFF; CDR3 DNA: TGTGCCAGCAGTTACTCGACTACCGGGGAGCTGTTTTTT
D gene: NA; clone size: NA; J gene: TRBJ2-7; V gene: TRBV27; CDR3 protein: CASSLQGLSTYEQYF; CDR3 DNA: TGTGCCAGCAGTTTACAGGGTCTTAGCACCTACGAGCAGTACTTC
D gene: NA; clone size: NA; J gene: TRBJ1-2; V gene: TRBV28; CDR3 protein: CASSSGGGSGYGYTF; CDR3 DNA: TGTGCCAGCAGTTCAGGAGGAGGGTCCGGCTATGGCTACACCTTC
D gene: NA; clone size: NA; J gene: TRBJ2-1; V gene: TRBV5-1; CDR3 protein: CASSLGGLLSYNEQFF; CDR3 DNA: TGCGCCAGCAGCTTGGGGGGGCTGCTCTCCTACAATGAGCAGTTCTTC
D gene: NA; clone size: NA; J gene: TRBJ2-5; V gene: TRBV29-1; CDR3 protein: CSVDPTARGETQYF; CDR3 DNA: TGCAGCGTTGACCCCACGGCCAGAGGAGAGACCCAGTACTTC
D gene: TRBD1; clone size: NA; J gene: TRBJ2-1; V gene: TRBV18; CDR3 protein: CASSPWDRGSSSYNEQFF; CDR3 DNA: TGTGCCAGCTCACCATGGGACAGGGGGTCCTCCTCCTACAATGAGCAGTTCTTC